This T cell receptor beta chain is drawn from a study of regulatory T cells in long-lasting Graves disease. The authors built TCR beta libraries using iRepertoire HTBI primers and Arm-PCR of CDR3 regions. TCRdb re-called the multiplex PCR reads through MiXCR, storing one row per CDR3 protein. The sample consists of 200,000 to 250,000 distinct CDR3 sequences, 15% to 20% of them appearing once. V lost 1 base and J 7 bases, leaving 14 bases between the germline ends. Germline V gene sequence: CDR1 SGHDT, CDR2 YYEEEE. There are 15 residues in the CDR3. This clonotype was counted ten times or more. The sample's time point: newly diagnosed GD, antithyroid drugs for less than 3 months. Making the TCR library involved RNA that had been extracted from PBMCs. A further study also used this sample, focusing on T cells in Graves' hyperthyroidism and ophthalmopathy. That study adds: The patients, who ranged from 18 to 65 in age, presented with newly diagnosed hyperthyroidism lasting under 2 months. Each diagnosis drew on symptoms, thyroxine, TRAb, thyroid ultrasound and orbital computed tomography findings. The HTBI set primed first-round TCR CDR3 RT-PCR.

Material: peripheral blood mononuclear cells (PBMCs), obtained at new diagnosis, from a patient treated with antithyroid drugs. The chain employs TRBV5-6 and TRBJ1-4; a weak D match, TRBD1 (5 bases). The TCR originated in a woman between 25 and 40 years old with Graves disease. CDR3 sequence: CASSLYPQGGEKLFF. In DNA, the CDR3 is TGTGCCAGCAGCTTGTACCCCCAGGGCGGTGAAAAACTGTTTTTT.